A single sample gave rise to the 24 T cell receptor beta chains below, sequenced in a study of T-cell reconstitution after alpha-beta-depleted transplantation in children listed by TCRdb under 2016. This sample's treatment or condition label indicates: allogeneic hematopoietic cell transplantation with graft depleted of TCRalphabeta T cells and CD19 B cells. The library was obtained by PCR. Instrument used: Illumina HiSeq 2500. TCR libraries were prepared with molecular barcoding, using unique molecular identifiers to normalize TCRbeta repertoire quantification. The public reads were quality trimmed at Q25 with fastp and then assembled into clones with MiXCR by TCRdb, keeping productive beta chains. Each record represents a unique CDR3 protein, reported with the most common genes and DNA among its rows. Counted in this sample were 700,000 or so distinct CDR3 sequences; under 15% of them appeared once. The top ten clones comprise around 0.79% of the sample.

The sequencing used PBMCs, collected before TCRalphabeta/CD19-depleted stem cell transplant. These receptors were obtained from a girl aged 2-15 years with congenital amegakaryocytic thrombocytopenia, due to receive a stem cell transplant.

In the case of this clonotype: A much larger clone lies a single base off, so this may be a read error. This sequence joins TRBV6-5 and TRBJ2-2, with 9 bases aligning to TRBD1. Losses at the gene ends were 2 bases for V and 5 bases for J; bases not matched to a gene: 6. The germline V gene encodes CDR1 MNHEY and CDR2 SVGAGI. This CDR3 has 16 amino acids. The CDR3 coding sequence is TGTGCCAGCAGTTACCGGGACAGGGTCGAAACCGGGGAGCTGTTTTTT. Its translation: CASSYRDRVETGELFF.

On this clonotype itself: With a much larger clone just one base away, this may be a read error. The chain couples TRBV7-9 to TRBJ1-4; possible D gene TRBD1, 6 bases. The CDR3 has 14 amino acids. Germline loops: CDR1 SEHNR, CDR2 FQNEAQ (reference sequence). V gave up 8 bases and J gave up 4 bases, with 14 bases separating them. In nucleotides, the CDR3 is TGTGCCAGCGGCCCCGGGGGCATTAATGAAAAACTGTTTTTT. Residues: CASGPGGINEKLFF.

Many counts were recorded for this clonotype. The J gene is TRBJ2-7, the V gene TRBV20-1; D not certain. CDR3 length: 10 residues. V lost 5 bases and J 4 bases, leaving 6 bases between the germline ends. CDR1 and CDR2 from the germline V gene are DFQATT and SNEGSKA (reference sequence). This chain's CDR3 is CSALKYEQYF. For the CDR3, the DNA is TGCAGTGCTCTCAAGTACGAGCAGTACTTC.

The DNA for the CDR3 is TGCAGTGCTGGGACTAGCGGGAGGGCCTTGGCAGAGACCCAGTACTTC. This sequence encodes CSAGTSGRALAETQYF. The rearrangement uses TRBV20-1 and TRBJ2-5; 16 positions agree with TRBD2. CDR3 size: 16 residues. CDR1 is DFQATT and CDR2 is SNEGSKA in the germline V gene (reference sequence). The V segment lost 5 bases and the J segment 4 bases; nucleotides outside the gene matches: 7.

The gene calls are TRBV25-1 and TRBJ1-5; possibly TRBD1 for D (5 bases). The germline V gene has CDR1 MGHDK and CDR2 SYGVNS. The ends were cut back, 8 bases at V and 0 bases at J, with 14 bases in the middle. The CDR3 consists of 15 residues. CDR3 amino acids: CASLPRGISNQPQHF. In DNA, the CDR3 is TGTGCCAGCCTCCCCCGGGGGATTAGCAATCAGCCCCAGCATTTT.

This clonotype was found many times. As DNA, the CDR3 is TGTGCCAGCAGTTACGCGACAGGTTCCTACGAGCAGTACTTC. Translating it yields CASSYATGSYEQYF. The V and J genes are TRBV6-5 and TRBJ2-7; perhaps TRBD1 as D (6 bases). Per germline, CDR1 MNHEY and CDR2 SVGAGI. The length of the CDR3 is 14 residues. The V and J ends lost 2 bases and 1 base respectively, with 9 bases between them.

This clonotype has only a few counts. The J gene is TRBJ2-2, the V gene TRBV10-1, with 7 bases identical to TRBD2. The CDR3 contains 16 residues. CDR1 and CDR2 (germline): WNHNN, SYGVQD (reference sequence). The V and J ends lost 8 bases and 1 base, in that order; junction bases with no gene match: 10. As DNA, the CDR3 is TGCGCCAGCGGACCCCCAGCGGGGTTGAACACCGGGGAGCTGTTTTTT. Its protein product is CASGPPAGLNTGELFF.

This clonotype appeared many times. V usage is TRBV7-9 and J usage is TRBJ2-6; D remains ambiguous. This CDR3 comprises 17 residues. Germline values: CDR1 SEHNR, CDR2 FQNEAQ (reference sequence). V lost 1 base and J lost 4, with 14 bases in between. The CDR3, as DNA: TGTGCCAGCAGCTTAGTCCATATTGCGGTGGGGGCCAACGTCCTGACTTTC. This codes for CASSLVHIAVGANVLTF.

A few counts support this clonotype. The chain combines TRBV5-1 with TRBJ2-1; D might be TRBD2 (6 bases). Trimming left V 1 base short and J 8 bases short, with 19 bases between. The CDR3 has 16 amino acids. In germline, CDR1 is SGHRS, CDR2 YFSETQ. CDR3 amino acids: CASSLWGYGSLDEQFF. The CDR3 DNA sequence: TGCGCCAGCAGCTTGTGGGGGTACGGGAGTCTGGATGAGCAGTTCTTC.

This clonotype appeared many times. The V call is TRBV6-6, the J call TRBJ2-3; D might be TRBD1 (6 bases). This CDR3 has 13 residues. Germline values: CDR1 MNHNY, CDR2 SVGAGI (reference sequence). V lost 6 bases to trimming and J lost 6 bases, with 13 bases between them. The CDR3 DNA is TGTGCCAGCAGCCTTCTTAGGGGGGATACGCAGTATTTT. It yields the protein CASSLLRGDTQYF.

This clonotype has at least ten counts. This sequence joins TRBV6-4 and TRBJ2-1; D is undetermined. The ends were cut back, 8 bases at V and 5 bases at J, with 19 bases in the middle. The CDR3 covers 15 residues. The V gene's germline CDR1 is MRHNA and CDR2 SNTAGT. Here the CDR3 reads CASASFDLPNNEQFF. CDR3 bases: TGTGCCAGCGCCTCCTTCGACCTTCCGAACAATGAGCAGTTCTTC.

Ten or more counts support this clonotype. The CDR3 is CASSLGGTSGLETQYF. CDR3 sequence (DNA): TGTGCCAGCAGTTTGGGCGGGACTAGCGGGCTAGAGACCCAGTACTTC. The rearrangement joins TRBV12-3 or TRBV12-4 to TRBJ2-5, with 12 bases identical to TRBD2. The CDR3 sequence is 16 residues long. The ends lost 3 bases at V and 4 bases at J; junction bases unmatched: 6.

This clonotype has a handful of counts. The J gene is TRBJ2-3, the V gene TRBV7-9; TRBD2 matches at 12 bases. The V gene's germline CDR1 is SEHNR and CDR2 FQNEAQ (reference sequence). The length of the CDR3 is 15 residues. J gave up 3 bases and V 8 bases, and 6 bases lay outside the gene matches. The CDR3 here is CASGGLAGTTDTQYF. CDR3 DNA sequence: TGTGCCAGCGGCGGACTAGCGGGAACTACAGATACGCAGTATTTT.

This clonotype appeared many times. J is TRBJ2-7 and V is TRBV29-1; 7 bases map to TRBD2. V trimming: 3 bases; J trimming: 4 bases; junction bases outside the gene matches: 9. The CDR3 extends over 14 amino acids. Germline lookup yields CDR1 SQVTM and CDR2 ANQGSEA. Here the CDR3 reads CSVELAGEEYEQYF. The CDR3 DNA follows: TGCAGCGTTGAGCTCGCGGGAGAGGAATACGAGCAGTACTTC.

This clonotype was recorded at least ten times. The gene calls are TRBV10-2 and TRBJ2-5; no clear D. Germline CDR1 WSHSY, CDR2 SAAADI. CDR3 length equals 15 residues. Trimming removed 3 bases from V and 7 bases from J, with 18 bases in between. Here the CDR3 DNA reads TGCGCCAGCAGTGACCACGAGGTCCCGGTGTGGACCCAGTACTTC. Protein sequence: CASSDHEVPVWTQYF.

The chain has TRBV12-3 or TRBV12-4 and TRBJ1-4; D may be TRBD1 (5 bases). The V gene lost 3 bases and the J gene lost 2 bases, with 13 bases spanning the gap. This CDR3 has 16 amino acids. In DNA, the CDR3 is TGTGCCAGCAGTTTTTGGCAGGGCAGGACTAATGAAAAACTGTTTTTT. Protein sequence: CASSFWQGRTNEKLFF.

This clonotype was observed many times. The genes are TRBV11-2 and TRBJ2-1; D unclear. The CDR3 loop spans 15 amino acids. CDR1 SGHAT and CDR2 FQNNGV come from the germline V gene. Trimming took off 0 bases at V and 4 bases at J, with 10 bases between the two ends. The DNA for the CDR3 is TGTGCCAGCAGCTTAGATCAACTACTTTACAATGAGCAGTTCTTC. The encoded protein is CASSLDQLLYNEQFF.

The chain uses TRBV12-3 or TRBV12-4 and TRBJ1-1, with no clear D. CDR3 length: 14 residues. Trimming shortened V by 3 bases and J by 3 bases, and 11 bases separated the two germline ends. CDR3 DNA sequence: TGTGCCAGCAGTTTGAGATCTGTGGACACTGAAGCTTTCTTT. As protein: CASSLRSVDTEAFF.

This clonotype was counted between two and nine times. This chain connects TRBV7-8 to TRBJ2-7, with D hard to call. The CDR3 is made up of 13 amino acids. The germline V and J ends were trimmed by 1 base and 3 bases, with 7 bases remaining between them. Germline assignment: CDR1 SGHVS and CDR2 FQNEAQ. The CDR3 region has the DNA TGTGCCAGCAGCTTAGAGAGGCACTACGAGCAGTACTTC. Translating it yields CASSLERHYEQYF.

In its sample, this clonotype was seen many times. The chain links TRBV12-5 to TRBJ1-4; a possible D gene is TRBD1 (5 bases). Trimming left V 5 bases short and J 6 bases short, with 13 bases between. Germline V gives CDR1 LGHNT, CDR2 FRNRAP. CDR3 length equals 14 residues. CDR3 bases: TGTGCTAGTGGTGACCCGGGACCGCATGAAAAACTGTTTTTT. It specifies CASGDPGPHEKLFF.

This clonotype was picked up many times. At one of its ends the junction is not consistent with the germline gene, which may arise from a read error. The chain uses TRBV15 and TRBJ2-1; 8 bases match TRBD1. CDR3 size: 13 residues. Per the germline V gene, CDR1 is LNHNV and CDR2 is YYDKDF (reference sequence). The CDR3 DNA is TGTGCCACCAGCAGAGACAGGGGGCGCGTAGTGTGCTTC. Translating gives CATSRDRGRVVCF.

Only a few counts were recorded for this clonotype. The J gene is TRBJ2-2, the V gene TRBV12-3 or TRBV12-4; 7 nucleotides match TRBD1. Trimming removed 6 bases from V and 0 bases from J; junction bases left unmatched: 13. The CDR3 spans 18 residues. The DNA of the CDR3 is TGTGCCAGCAGCCCGGCACGGTCGACAGGGACGAACACCGGGGAGCTGTTTTTT. It specifies CASSPARSTGTNTGELFF.

This clonotype was recorded many times. The chain couples TRBV7-6 to TRBJ2-2; no firm D call. V was trimmed by 3 bases and J by 9 bases, leaving 5 bases between them. CDR1 and CDR2 from the germline V gene are SGHVS and FNYEAQ. The CDR3 has 11 amino acids. CDR3 residues: CASSLNRELFF. CDR3 nucleotides: TGTGCCAGCAGCTTGAACCGGGAGCTGTTTTTT.

This clonotype was seen more than once but under ten times. V gene TRBV7-9 combines with J gene TRBJ2-3; D gene uncertain. The V and J ends lost 7 bases and 2 bases respectively, with 10 bases between them. From germline, CDR1 is SEHNR and CDR2 FQNEAQ (reference sequence). CDR3 length equals 13 residues. This CDR3 is CASTRYPTDTQYF. In DNA, the CDR3 is TGTGCCAGCACCCGTTACCCCACAGATACGCAGTATTTT. Filled out from reference TRBV7-9 and TRBJ2-3, the complete variable domain reads DTGVSQNPRHKITKRGQNVTFRCDPISEHNRLYWYRQTLGQGPEFLTYFQNEAQLEKSRLLSDRFSAERPKGSFSTLEIQRTEQGDSAMYLCASTRYPTDTQYFGPGTRLTVL.